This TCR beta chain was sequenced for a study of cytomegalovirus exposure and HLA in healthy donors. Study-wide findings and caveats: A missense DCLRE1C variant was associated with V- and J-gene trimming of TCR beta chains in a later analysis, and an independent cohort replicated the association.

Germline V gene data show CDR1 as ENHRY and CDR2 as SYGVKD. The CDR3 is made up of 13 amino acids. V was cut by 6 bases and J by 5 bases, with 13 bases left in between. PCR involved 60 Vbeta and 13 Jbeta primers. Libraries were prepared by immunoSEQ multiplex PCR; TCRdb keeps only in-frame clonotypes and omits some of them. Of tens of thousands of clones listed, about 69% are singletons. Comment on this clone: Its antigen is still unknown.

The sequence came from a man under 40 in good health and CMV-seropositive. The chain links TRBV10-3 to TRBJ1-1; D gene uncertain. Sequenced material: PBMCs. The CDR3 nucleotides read TGTGCCATCAGGCCCGTGTCGGGGACTGAAGCTTTCTTT. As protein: CAIRPVSGTEAFF.